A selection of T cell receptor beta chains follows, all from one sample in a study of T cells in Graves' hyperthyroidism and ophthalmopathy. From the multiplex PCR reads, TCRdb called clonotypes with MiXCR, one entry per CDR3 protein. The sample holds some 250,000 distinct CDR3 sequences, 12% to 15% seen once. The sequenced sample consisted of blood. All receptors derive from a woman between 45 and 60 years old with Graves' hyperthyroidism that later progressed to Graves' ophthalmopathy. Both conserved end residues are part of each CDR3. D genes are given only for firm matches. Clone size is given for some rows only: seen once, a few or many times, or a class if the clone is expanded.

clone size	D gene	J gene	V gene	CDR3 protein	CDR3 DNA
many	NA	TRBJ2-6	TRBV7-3	CASSLDHANVLTF	TGTGCCAGCAGCTTAGACCATGCCAACGTCCTGACTTTC
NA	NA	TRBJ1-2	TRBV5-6	CASSLVGKTHGYTF	TGTGCCAGCAGCTTGGTAGGCAAGACCCATGGCTACACCTTC
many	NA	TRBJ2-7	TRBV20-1	CSAINRVLEQYF	TGCAGTGCTATAAACAGGGTGCTCGAGCAGTACTTC
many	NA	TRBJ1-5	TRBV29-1	CSVEDGGGNQPQHF	TGCAGCGTTGAAGATGGGGGGGGCAATCAGCCCCAGCATTTT
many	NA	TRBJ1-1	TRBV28	CASYQRDREAFF	TGTGCCAGCTACCAACGAGACAGGGAAGCTTTCTTT
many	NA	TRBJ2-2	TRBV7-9	CASSLGSGVTGELFF	TGTGCCAGCAGCTTAGGAAGCGGAGTCACCGGGGAGCTGTTTTTT
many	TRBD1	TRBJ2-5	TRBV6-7	CATPPDREETQYF	TGTGCCACCCCGCCCGACAGGGAAGAGACCCAGTACTTC
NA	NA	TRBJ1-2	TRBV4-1	CASSLESSRAADYGYTF	TGCGCCAGCAGCCTAGAATCCAGTCGGGCTGCGGACTATGGCTACACCTTC
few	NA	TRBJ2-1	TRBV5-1	CASSLGPGGIGNEQFF	TGCGCCAGCAGCTTGGGACCAGGGGGGATCGGAAATGAGCAGTTCTTC
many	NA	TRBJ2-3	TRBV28	CASSAQKGADTQYF	TGTGCCAGCAGCGCTCAGAAGGGTGCAGATACGCAGTATTTT
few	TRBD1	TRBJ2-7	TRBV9	CASSPGDRGYEQYF	TGTGCCAGCAGCCCAGGGGACAGGGGCTACGAGCAGTACTTC
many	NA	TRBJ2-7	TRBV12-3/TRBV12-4	CASSLRRLTAYEQYF	TGTGCCAGCAGTTTGCGTCGACTTACAGCCTACGAGCAGTACTTC
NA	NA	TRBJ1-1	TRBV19	CASSIVRGTEAFF	TGTGCCAGTAGTATAGTCCGGGGTACTGAAGCTTTCTTT
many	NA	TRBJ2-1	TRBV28	CASSLWWNEQFF	TGTGCCAGCAGTTTATGGTGGAATGAGCAGTTCTTC
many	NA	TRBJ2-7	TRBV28	CASIPRVQGQTYEQYF	TGTGCCAGCATTCCTCGGGTACAGGGCCAAACCTACGAGCAGTACTTC
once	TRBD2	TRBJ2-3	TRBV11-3	CASSLLGLVTDTQYF	TGTGCCAGCAGCTTACTTGGACTAGTCACAGATACGCAGTATTTT
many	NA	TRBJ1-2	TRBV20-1	CSANKGEGGYTF	TGCAGTGCCAATAAGGGGGAAGGCGGCTACACCTTC
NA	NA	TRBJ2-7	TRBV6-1	CAIRRGSSYEQYF	TGTGCTATCCGCAGGGGTTCCTCCTACGAGCAGTACTTC
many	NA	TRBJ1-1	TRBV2	CASSDDLGRTEAFF	TGTGCCAGCAGTGACGATTTAGGAAGAACTGAAGCTTTCTTT
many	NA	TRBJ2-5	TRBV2	CASSERAGKETQYF	TGTGCCAGCAGTGAAAGGGCGGGTAAAGAGACCCAGTACTTC
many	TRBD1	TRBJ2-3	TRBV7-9	CASSLAPGQDTDTQYF	TGTGCCAGCAGCTTGGCCCCGGGACAGGACACAGATACGCAGTATTTT
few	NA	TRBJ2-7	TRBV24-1	CATSIGNEQYF	TGTGCCACCAGTATAGGGAACGAGCAGTACTTC
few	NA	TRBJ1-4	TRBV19	CASNTGTIDNEKLFF	TGTGCCAGTAACACCGGGACAATAGACAATGAAAAACTGTTTTTT
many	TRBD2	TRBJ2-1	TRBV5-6	CASSLAGTSNEQFF	TGTGCCAGCAGCTTGGCCGGGACTAGTAATGAGCAGTTCTTC
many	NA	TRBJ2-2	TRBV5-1	CASSLTGETGELFF	TGCGCCAGCAGCTTGACAGGCGAGACCGGGGAGCTGTTTTTT
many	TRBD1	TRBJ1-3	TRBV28	CASQRQGPGNTIYF	TGTGCCAGCCAAAGACAGGGACCTGGAAACACCATATATTTT
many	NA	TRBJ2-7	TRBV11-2	CASSPGAGSNEQYF	TGTGCCAGCAGCCCCGGCGCGGGATCAAACGAGCAGTACTTC
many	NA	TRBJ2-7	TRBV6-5	CASSYSLYEQYF	TGTGCCAGCAGTTACTCGTTGTACGAGCAGTACTTC
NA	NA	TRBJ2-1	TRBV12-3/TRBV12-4	CASSNREWGNEQFF	TGTGCCAGCAGTAACCGGGAGTGGGGCAATGAGCAGTTCTTC
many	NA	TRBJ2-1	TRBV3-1	CASSQDSTINEQFF	TGTGCCAGCAGCCAAGATAGCACCATCAATGAGCAGTTCTTC
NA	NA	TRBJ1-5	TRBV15	CATSRDLGSNQPQHF	TGTGCCACCAGCAGAGATCTCGGTAGCAATCAGCCCCAGCATTTT
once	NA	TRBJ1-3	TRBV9	CASSVLSSNTIYF	TGTGCCAGCAGCGTTCTTTCGTCAAACACCATATATTTT
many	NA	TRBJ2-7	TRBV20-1	CSAPRWDSNYYEQYF	TGCAGTGCTCCTCGCTGGGACTCAAATTACTACGAGCAGTACTTC
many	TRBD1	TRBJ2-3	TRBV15	CATSRQDRVGTDTQYF	TGTGCCACCAGCAGACAAGACAGGGTGGGCACAGATACGCAGTATTTT
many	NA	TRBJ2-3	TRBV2	CASSRDTYSTDTQYF	TGTGCCAGCAGTCGAGACACTTACAGCACAGATACGCAGTATTTT
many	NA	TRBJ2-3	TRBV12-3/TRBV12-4	CASTKTAPDTQYF	TGTGCCAGCACCAAGACAGCCCCAGATACGCAGTATTTT
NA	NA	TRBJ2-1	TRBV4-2	CASSLNLALTYNEQFF	TGTGCCAGCAGCCTGAACCTAGCCCTTACCTACAATGAGCAGTTCTTC
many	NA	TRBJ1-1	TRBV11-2	CASSFSAGQTLNTEAFF	TGTGCCAGCAGCTTTAGCGCCGGACAGACGCTGAACACTGAAGCTTTCTTT
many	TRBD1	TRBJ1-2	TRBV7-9	CASSPGTGHYGYTF	TGTGCCAGCAGCCCTGGGACAGGACATTATGGCTACACCTTC
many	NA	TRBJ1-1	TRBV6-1	CASSEQGTTEAFF	TGTGCCAGCAGTGAACAGGGGACCACTGAAGCTTTCTTT
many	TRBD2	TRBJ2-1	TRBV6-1	CASTPGTGVGLAGVGEQFF	TGTGCCAGCACACCCGGCACAGGGGTAGGGCTAGCGGGAGTAGGTGAGCAGTTCTTC
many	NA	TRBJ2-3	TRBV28	CASSARDAPDTQYF	TGTGCCAGCAGTGCTCGAGATGCGCCAGATACGCAGTATTTT
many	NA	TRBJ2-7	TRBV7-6	CASSFLAGPGEQYF	TGTGCCAGCAGCTTTCTCGCGGGTCCTGGTGAGCAGTACTTC
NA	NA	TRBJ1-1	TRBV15	CATSRDTQDSLAFF	TGTGCCACCAGCAGAGATACCCAGGACAGTTTGGCTTTCTTT
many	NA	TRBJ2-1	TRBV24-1	CATSAGVGREQFF	TGTGCCACCAGTGCTGGGGTGGGCAGAGAGCAGTTCTTC
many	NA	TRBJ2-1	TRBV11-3	CASSLDAGNWQFF	TGTGCCAGCAGCTTAGATGCGGGGAACTGGCAGTTCTTC
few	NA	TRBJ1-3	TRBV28	CASSSRDGGNTIYF	TGTGCCAGCAGTTCCCGGGACGGAGGAAACACCATATATTTT
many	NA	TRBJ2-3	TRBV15	CATSRDWDGSSLDTQYF	TGTGCCACCAGCAGAGATTGGGACGGGAGTTCTTTAGATACGCAGTATTTT
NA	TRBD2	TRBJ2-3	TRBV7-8	CASISLAGGPDTQYF	TGTGCCAGCATTTCTTTAGCGGGAGGGCCAGATACGCAGTATTTT
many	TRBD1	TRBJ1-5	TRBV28	CASSPSGTGKQHF	TGTGCCAGCAGTCCATCCGGGACAGGGAAGCAGCATTTT
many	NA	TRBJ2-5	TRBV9	CASSFRQTQETQYF	TGTGCCAGCAGCTTCAGACAGACCCAAGAGACCCAGTACTTC
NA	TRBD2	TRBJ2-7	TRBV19	CASSIPQREDEQYF	TGTGCCAGTAGTATACCCCAGCGGGAAGACGAGCAGTACTTC
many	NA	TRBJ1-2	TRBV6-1	CASIKVNYGYTF	TGTGCCAGCATAAAAGTGAACTATGGCTACACCTTC